This T cell receptor beta chain appears in the sequencing data of a study of blood T cell repertoires in COVID-19. Whole-study context: Samples of COVID-19 (acute and convalescent) were obtained from the United States, Italy and Spain. T cells, B-cell-depleted T cells, or PBMCs provided the cDNA or gDNA that served as material.

V lost 3 bases and J lost 2, with 13 bases in between. This CDR3 spans 15 amino acids. Per germline, CDR1 KGHSH and CDR2 LQKENI. Study processing details: Estimation of nucleated cell counts relied on the amplification of reference gene primers. Libraries were prepared by immunoSEQ multiplex PCR; TCRdb keeps only in-frame clonotypes and omits some of them. Clone size and V and J calls were adopted from that table, with D and trimming inferred from the DNA. The table shows approximately 410,000 clones, with 70% to 90% occurring only once. The rearrangement links TRBV18 to TRBJ2-5, with D hard to call. The sequence came from a woman in her 30s with active or convalescent COVID-19. Sequenced input: peripheral blood. CDR3 protein: CASSPPQLAQETQYF. The CDR3 DNA is TGTGCCAGCTCACCCCCACAGCTTGCGCAAGAGACCCAGTACTTC.